Included here is one T cell receptor (beta chain) sequence, with context. Antigen unknown. As every portion of the isolated RNA was reverse transcribed, the sequencing read expressed TCRB transcripts. Sequencing used immunoSEQ multiplex PCR; TCRdb keeps in-frame clones, though not all of them. Seen here are under 300,000 clones, roughly 16% observed once, and the top ten hold about 0.08%. The data stem from a study of beta chain features in type 1 diabetes. Study-level information: Sorted cells, approximately 110,000,000 in number, were examined across all samples.

Study observations and caveats: Shortening that was moderate but significant affected the TCRB CDR3s of Type 1 diabetes patients in all four CD4+ subsets.

Per the germline V gene, CDR1 is SQVTM and CDR2 is ANQGSEA. This CDR3 spans 12 amino acids. Trimming shortened V by 1 base and J by 2 bases, and 5 bases separated the two germline ends. The sequence was obtained from a man aged 30 to 45 with type 1 diabetes. This chain joins TRBV29-1 and TRBJ2-5; D gene ambiguous. Sequenced input: naive CD4+ T cells from blood. The CDR3 spells CSVEGLQETQYF. The CDR3 coding sequence is TGCAGCGTTGAAGGTTTACAAGAGACCCAGTACTTC.